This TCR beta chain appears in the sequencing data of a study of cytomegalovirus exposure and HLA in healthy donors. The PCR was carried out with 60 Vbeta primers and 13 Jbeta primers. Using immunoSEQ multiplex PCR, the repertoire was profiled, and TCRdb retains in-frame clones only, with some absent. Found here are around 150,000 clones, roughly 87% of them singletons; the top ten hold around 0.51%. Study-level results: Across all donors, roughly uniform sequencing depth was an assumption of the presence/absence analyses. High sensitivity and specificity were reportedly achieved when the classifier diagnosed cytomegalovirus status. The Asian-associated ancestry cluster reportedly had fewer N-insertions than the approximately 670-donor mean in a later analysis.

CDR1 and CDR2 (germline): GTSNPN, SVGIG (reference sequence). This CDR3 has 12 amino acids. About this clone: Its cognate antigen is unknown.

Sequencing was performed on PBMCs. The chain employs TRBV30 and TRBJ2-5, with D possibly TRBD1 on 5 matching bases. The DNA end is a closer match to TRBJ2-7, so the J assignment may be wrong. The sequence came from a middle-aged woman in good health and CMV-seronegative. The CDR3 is CASKRQSYEQYF. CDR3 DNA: TGTGCCTCAAAAAGACAGTCCTACGAGCAGTACTTC.